The 10 T cell receptor beta chains below all came from one sample that was sequenced in a study of T cells in Graves' hyperthyroidism and ophthalmopathy. Authors of the study amplified TCR beta CDR3 regions from RNA transcripts. TCR CDR3 underwent first-round RT-PCR with the HTBI primer set. TCRdb re-derived calls from the multiplex PCR reads in MiXCR, one entry per CDR3 protein. Found here are more than 300,000 distinct CDR3 sequences, less than 20% of them singletons; the top ten hold around two fifths. The sequenced sample was blood. The receptors stem from a young man with Graves' ophthalmopathy.

Many counts were recorded for this clonotype. The chain uses TRBV5-1 and TRBJ2-7; D unclear. Germline V gene lookup returns CDR1 SGHRS and CDR2 YFSETQ. This CDR3 region has 15 residues. Trimming pared 3 bases from V and 7 bases from J, leaving 20 bases between. CDR3 bases: TGCGCCAGCAGCTGGAAAGCCGCCACCCCCGGGGAGCAGTACTTC. As protein: CASSWKAATPGEQYF.

V and J are TRBV18 and TRBJ1-2; 7 bases line up with TRBD1. This CDR3 region has 15 residues. J was trimmed by 3 bases and V by 3 bases; bases with no gene match: 7. Germline lookup yields CDR1 KGHSH and CDR2 LQKENI. CDR3 DNA: TGTGCCAGCTCACCGGCCAGGGACAGCTACTATGGCTACACCTTC. Translating gives CASSPARDSYYGYTF.

The genes are TRBV10-3 and TRBJ2-1, with a weak D call TRBD1 (7 bases). V was shortened by 0 bases and J by 4 bases, with 16 bases between the two germline ends. Germline V lookup: CDR1 ENHRY, CDR2 SYGVKD. There are 17 residues in the CDR3. CDR3 in amino acids: CAISESLGGTEYNEQFF. CDR3 bases: TGTGCCATCAGTGAGTCCTTAGGGGGGACAGAGTACAATGAGCAGTTCTTC.

V and J are TRBV7-3 and TRBJ2-5, with unresolved D. From germline, CDR1 is SGHTA and CDR2 FQGTGA. V was cut by 0 bases and J by 1 base, with 9 bases left in between. CDR3 length equals 15 residues. DNA of the CDR3: TGTGCCAGCAGCTTAACGTGGGGTGCCCAAGAGACCCAGTACTTC. Translated: CASSLTWGAQETQYF.

The chain employs TRBV10-3 and TRBJ2-1; tentatively, D is TRBD1 (5 bases). The CDR3 totals 16 residues. Germline CDR1 reads ENHRY; CDR2 reads SYGVKD. Trimming left V 8 bases short and J 0 bases short, with 17 bases between. The CDR3: CAIAPGGHLSYNEQFF. The CDR3 nucleotides are TGTGCCATCGCCCCTGGCGGACACCTCTCCTACAATGAGCAGTTCTTC.

The chain links TRBV3-1 to TRBJ2-3; 10 nucleotides align to TRBD2. The V and J ends lost 3 bases and 0 bases, in that order; junction bases with no gene match: 6. The CDR3 is 17 residues long. Germline V gene data show CDR1 as LGHDT and CDR2 as YNNKEL (reference sequence). This CDR3 reads CASSHLSGGASTDTQYF. The CDR3 DNA reads TGTGCCAGCAGCCACCTGAGCGGGGGGGCCAGCACAGATACGCAGTATTTT.

The V and J genes are TRBV20-1 and TRBJ2-1; D is ambiguous. Trimming pared 2 bases from V and 5 bases from J, leaving 16 bases between. Germline values: CDR1 DFQATT, CDR2 SNEGSKA (reference sequence). The CDR3 spans 15 residues. This CDR3 is CSARSSRLVDNEQFF. The CDR3 nucleotides read TGCAGTGCTAGATCTTCTAGATTAGTCGACAATGAGCAGTTCTTC.

This clonotype was seen repeatedly, ten times or more. The chain has TRBV6-1 and TRBJ1-2, with D maybe TRBD1 (5 bases). V lost 2 bases and J 4 bases, leaving 14 bases between the germline ends. There are 15 residues in the CDR3. Germline CDR1 and CDR2: MNHNS and SASEGT. CDR3 sequence reads: CASSESVGRGYGYTF. In nucleotides, the CDR3 is TGTGCCAGCAGTGAATCAGTGGGGCGCGGCTATGGCTACACCTTC.

This chain connects TRBV6-1 to TRBJ1-6; D not resolved. Trimming pared 4 bases from V and 0 bases from J, leaving 10 bases between. Germline V gives CDR1 MNHNS, CDR2 SASEGT. The CDR3 loop spans 16 amino acids. CDR3 coding DNA: TGTGCCAGCAGTGGGGCTGTGAGCTCCTATAATTCACCCCTCCACTTT. It is translated as CASSGAVSSYNSPLHF.

This clonotype has ten or more counts. The J gene is TRBJ2-5, the V gene TRBV11-2, with D perhaps matching TRBD1 (5 bases). The V end was cut by 5 bases, the J end by 4 bases, with 14 bases between. CDR1 and CDR2 (germline): SGHAT, FQNNGV. The CDR3 is made up of 14 amino acids. The CDR3 here is CASSGAGPIETQYF. Written as DNA, the CDR3 is TGTGCCAGCAGCGGGGCTGGGCCTATAGAGACCCAGTACTTC.